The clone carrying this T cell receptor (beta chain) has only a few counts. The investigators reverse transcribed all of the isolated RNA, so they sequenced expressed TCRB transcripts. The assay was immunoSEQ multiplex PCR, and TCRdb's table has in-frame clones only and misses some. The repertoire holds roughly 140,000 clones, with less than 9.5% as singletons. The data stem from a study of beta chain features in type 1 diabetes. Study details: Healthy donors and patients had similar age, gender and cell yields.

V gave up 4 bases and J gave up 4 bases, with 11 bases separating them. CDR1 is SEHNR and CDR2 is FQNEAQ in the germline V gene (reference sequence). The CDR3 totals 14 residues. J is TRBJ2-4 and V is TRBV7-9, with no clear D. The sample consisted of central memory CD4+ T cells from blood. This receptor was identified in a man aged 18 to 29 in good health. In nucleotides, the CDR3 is TGTGCCAGCAGCTCGACCCAGGCGAAAAACATTCAGTACTTC. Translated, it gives CASSSTQAKNIQYF.